This T cell receptor beta chain was identified in a study of Tregs in tolerant kidney transplant recipients. Whole-study context: Related graft donors supplied nonmyeloablative bone marrow transplants, and mixed chimerism was transient. Findings and limits, study-wide: Tregs expanded with activated donor B cells seemed most donor-specific.

Unstimulated Tregs (CD4+CD25+CD127-) and CD4+CD25- non-Tregs were sorted from PBMCs. Assay used: immunoSEQ multiplex PCR; TCRdb lists only in-frame clones, some missing. The sample holds about 110,000 clones; around 87% are singletons and the top ten take 0.34%. Comment on this clone: Its antigen is as yet unknown.

The CDR3 totals 13 residues. Germline V gene data show CDR1 as MNHNY and CDR2 as SVGAGI (reference sequence). After removal of 4 bases from V and 5 bases from J, the junction contained 3 bases not matched to a gene. Sample: CD4+ T cells from blood, taken before the transplant. This chain joins TRBV6-6 and TRBJ1-2, with TRBD1 matching 8 bases. The sequence was obtained from a human donor who received a combined kidney and bone marrow transplant. CDR3 sequence (DNA): TGTGCCAGCAGTTCAGGGGGCGGGTATGGCTACACCTTC. Translated: CASSSGGGYGYTF.